Sequencing of this T cell receptor (beta chain) was carried out in a study of T cell repertoires and HLA-DP antigens. Study-wide background: Average DNA input: about 200 ng for CD137+CD4+ sorts, approximately 1,200 ng pre-culture. Study observations and caveats: Sorted CD137+ clonality was roughly 0.4 for both alloantigens, versus approximately 0.04 pre-culture. Against one allele, clones undetected before culture averaged about 40%; against the other, 50% to 65%.

CDR1 and CDR2 (germline): MNHEY, SVGAGI. The V and J ends lost 6 bases and 7 bases respectively, with 15 bases between them. CDR3 length: 14 residues. About this clone itself: Its antigen remains unknown.

Purity of the untouched CD4+ T cells was 95% to 98%. Produced via immunoSEQ multiplex PCR; TCRdb's table is partial and in-frame only. In the table there are almost 90,000 clones, roughly nine tenths of which are singletons. The chain uses TRBV6-5 and TRBJ2-2; D is undetermined. This receptor was obtained from a man between 50 and 59 years old in good health and CMV-seronegative. Sequenced sample: CD4+ T cells from PBMCs. CDR3 nucleotides: TGTGCCAGCAGCCTGGTCCTAGTTCGCGGGGAGCTGTTTTTT. It translates to CASSLVLVRGELFF.